The clone carrying this T cell receptor beta chain is labeled as medium-sized. As yet, its antigen is unknown. The sample belongs to a study of cytotoxic CD8 clonotypes in ibrutinib-treated CLL. Study information: The patient breakdown showed roughly 10 relapsed/refractory and about 16 treatment-naive cases, with fewer than 18 IGHV unmutated. Following a median approximately eleven months of treatment, with a range of 6 to 36, response samples were taken.

General observations from the study: Sustained-remission and progressing patients were not sampled at matched times.

The protocol was immunoSEQ multiplex PCR, while the TCRdb copy is restricted to in-frame clones and leaves out a portion. The sample has tens of thousands of clones, approximately 71% seen once; the top ten hold roughly 51%. Germline lookup yields CDR1 LGHNA and CDR2 YSLEER. Between the trimmed V and J ends, which lost 0 bases and 3 bases, there was a span of 9 bases. This CDR3 has 14 amino acids. The chain carries TRBV4-3 and TRBJ2-7, with D possibly being TRBD1 (6 bases). Specimen: PBMCs, collected at disease progression, from a patient treated with ibrutinib. The clonotype originates from a human donor with chronic lymphocytic leukemia. CDR3 loop: CASSQDNRDYEQYF. The CDR3 coding sequence is TGCGCCAGCAGCCAAGATAACAGGGACTACGAGCAGTACTTC.